This TCR beta chain was sequenced in a study of T cell changes during pregnancy in multiple sclerosis. The CDR3 covers 11 residues. V lost 1 base and J 11 bases, leaving 8 bases between the germline ends. From germline, CDR1 is SEHNR and CDR2 FQNEAQ (reference sequence). Method: immunoSEQ multiplex PCR; TCRdb's copy keeps in-frame clones and lacks some. The profile shows some 37,000 clones, around 89% of them singletons. The receptor was derived from a female donor with multiple sclerosis, enrolled in a pregnancy study. This specimen was CD8+ T cells from peripheral blood mononuclear cells, taken in the third trimester of pregnancy. The chain uses TRBV7-9 and TRBJ1-1, with D uncertain. CDR3 sequence reads: CASSLGVLAFF. In DNA form, the CDR3 reads TGTGCCAGCAGCTTAGGCGTGTTGGCTTTCTTT.